The 20 T cell receptor beta chains in this list originate from one sample, sequenced in a study of blood T cell repertoires in COVID-19. The assay was immunoSEQ multiplex PCR, and TCRdb's table has in-frame clones only and misses some. The table lists about 150,000 clones, 87% of them singletons. Sequenced input: peripheral blood. Source of these receptors: a human donor in a cohort sampled during active COVID-19.

The chain combines TRBV5-1 with TRBJ1-2; D unresolved. CDR1 and CDR2 from the germline V gene are SGHRS and YFSETQ. The CDR3 has 13 amino acids. V lost 5 bases, J lost 4 bases, and 12 bases lay in between. The CDR3, as DNA: TGCGCCAGCAGTGCGCCCGGGGTCTATGGCTACACCTTC. Its protein product is CASSAPGVYGYTF.

The sample holds a few counts of this clone. The chain links TRBV5-5 to TRBJ1-2; 8 bases line up with TRBD1. Germline assignment: CDR1 SGHKS and CDR2 YYEKEE (reference sequence). CDR3 length: 15 residues. V dropped 4 bases and J dropped 3; count of bases not matched to a gene: 8. CDR3 sequence: CASSPLDRADYGYTF. The CDR3 DNA sequence: TGTGCCAGCAGCCCCCTGGACAGGGCGGACTATGGCTACACCTTC.

V and J are TRBV4-1 and TRBJ1-3; 7 bases map to TRBD1. CDR3 length equals 14 residues. Looked up from germline, CDR1 is MGHRA and CDR2 is YSYEKL. J was trimmed by 4 bases and V by 3 bases; bases with no gene match: 3. The CDR3: CASSQGTEGNTIYF. In nucleotides, the CDR3 is TGCGCCAGCAGCCAGGGGACAGAGGGAAACACCATATATTTT.

This sequence joins TRBV7-9 and TRBJ2-2; TRBD1 aligns across 12 bases. The ends lost 5 bases at V and 6 bases at J; junction bases unmatched: 7. Looked up from germline, CDR1 is SEHNR and CDR2 is FQNEAQ (reference sequence). This CDR3 has 16 residues. Written as DNA, the CDR3 is TGTGCCAGCAGCGGGATACGGGACAGGGGGCCCGGGGAGCTGTTTTTT. Translation gives CASSGIRDRGPGELFF.

The genes are TRBV6-5 and TRBJ1-6, with D possibly matching TRBD1 (5 bases). The CDR3 runs 16 residues. Germline values: CDR1 MNHEY, CDR2 SVGAGI. V lost 2 bases to trimming and J lost 7 bases, with 15 bases between them. The CDR3 region is CASSYGAAPLNSPLHF. CDR3 sequence (DNA): TGTGCCAGCAGTTACGGGGCCGCCCCTTTGAATTCACCCCTCCACTTT.

This sequence joins TRBV7-9 and TRBJ2-2, with a possible D match to TRBD2 (5 bases). The CDR3 is 15 residues long. Germline-derived CDR1 and CDR2 are SEHNR and FQNEAQ (reference sequence). V was clipped by 3 bases and J by 0 bases, with 8 bases between them. This chain's CDR3 is CASSFRGSNTGELFF. The DNA for the CDR3 is TGTGCCAGCAGCTTTCGCGGGTCGAACACCGGGGAGCTGTTTTTT.

The chain recombines TRBV28 with TRBJ1-3; D is undetermined. Trimming took 5 bases from V and 0 from J, leaving 17 bases between them. Germline V lookup: CDR1 MDHEN, CDR2 SYDVKM. The CDR3 has 17 amino acids. The CDR3 is CASSGGVGLSSGNTIYF. CDR3 bases: TGTGCCAGCAGTGGCGGGGTAGGGCTGAGCTCTGGAAACACCATATATTTT.

The V call is TRBV21-1, the J call TRBJ2-2; TRBD2 is the table's D call and was not checked against the DNA. TRBV21-1 is tagged as a pseudogene. The CDR3 sequence is 16 residues long. The CDR3 bases are TGTGCCAGCAGCAAATTCGAGCGGGAGAACACCGGGGAGCTGTTTTTT. Its translation is CASSKFERENTGELFF.

The chain is built from TRBV5-1 and TRBJ2-3; 8 bases map to TRBD2. The CDR3 is made up of 14 amino acids. Germline V lookup: CDR1 SGHRS, CDR2 YFSETQ. The trim removed 4 bases at V and 11 bases at J, leaving 12 bases unmatched. CDR3 loop: CASSPDEGLARQYF. The CDR3, as DNA: TGCGCCAGCAGCCCGGACGAAGGACTAGCTCGGCAGTATTTT. The complete variable domain, with remaining parts taken from reference TRBV5-1 and TRBJ2-3, reads KAGVTQTPRYLIKTRGQQVTLSCSPISGHRSVSWYQQTPGQGLQFLFEYFSETQRNKGNFPGRFSGRQFSNSRSEMNVSTLELGDSALYLCASSPDEGLARQYFGPGTRLTVL.

V and J are TRBV3-1 (or the pseudogene TRBV3-2) and TRBJ1-2, with TRBD1 as a possible D gene (6 bases). The CDR3 spans 14 residues. V was trimmed by 0 bases and J by 1 base, leaving 6 bases between them. CDR1 LGHDT and CDR2 YNNKEL come from the germline V gene (reference sequence). The CDR3 sequence: CASSQEDSNYGYTF. CDR3 nucleotides: TGTGCCAGCAGCCAAGAGGACAGTAACTATGGCTACACCTTC.

The J gene is TRBJ2-3, the V gene TRBV19; a possible D gene is TRBD2 (6 bases). V was clipped by 3 bases and J by 0 bases, with 10 bases between them. The CDR3 totals 15 residues. Per germline, CDR1 LNHDA and CDR2 SQIVND (reference sequence). CDR3 DNA sequence: TGTGCCAGTAGTATGGAGGGGACTAGCACAGATACGCAGTATTTT. It encodes CASSMEGTSTDTQYF.

The chain joins TRBV6-1 to TRBJ2-7; weak D call: TRBD1 (5 bases). Germline V lookup: CDR1 MNHNS, CDR2 SASEGT. With 3 bases removed from V and 6 bases from J, the gap between germline ends came to 12 bases. The CDR3 runs to 13 residues. The CDR3 DNA reads as TGTGCCAGCAGTGACCTCAGGGCTGGCGAGCAGTACTTC. It is translated as CASSDLRAGEQYF.

The V gene is TRBV13, the J gene TRBJ2-7; tentatively, D is TRBD1 (6 bases). The CDR3 sequence is 13 residues long. V dropped 5 bases and J dropped 3 bases, with 11 bases sitting between them. The germline gives CDR1 PRHDT, CDR2 FYEKMQ (reference sequence). This CDR3 reads CASSTQGIYEQYF. CDR3 coding DNA: TGTGCCAGCAGCACTCAGGGGATCTACGAGCAGTACTTC.

The rearrangement joins TRBV28 to TRBJ2-7; TRBD2 matches 8 bases. The CDR3 extends over 15 amino acids. Looked up from germline, CDR1 is MDHEN and CDR2 is SYDVKM. V dropped 6 bases and J dropped 2; count of bases not matched to a gene: 9. The CDR3 coding sequence is TGTGCCAGCAGCCCTCGGGGGGGGGCAACCTACGAGCAGTACTTC. Its translation: CASSPRGGATYEQYF.

This clone showed up just once. The gene calls are TRBV11-3 and TRBJ2-7; TRBD1 might be the D (5 bases). The CDR3 spans 13 residues. Looked up from germline, CDR1 is SGHNT and CDR2 is YENEEA. V was cut by 8 bases and J by 2 bases, with 13 bases left in between. The CDR3: CASGWTFPYEQYF. The CDR3 DNA sequence: TGTGCCAGCGGTTGGACATTCCCCTACGAGCAGTACTTC.

As for this clone: The junction departs from the called germline gene at one end, perhaps through a read error. In nucleotides, the CDR3 is TGCGCCAGCAAGGGGTCTAGCGGGGTATTGGGGTTC. Amino acids: CASKGSSGVLGF. The chain carries TRBV5-1 and TRBJ2-7, with 9 nucleotides matching TRBD2. CDR3 length equals 12 residues. Germline values: CDR1 SGHRS, CDR2 YFSETQ.

Note on this clone: This sample also contains other DNA sequences that code for the same CDR3. V is TRBV18 and J is TRBJ2-7; 10 positions match TRBD1. The CDR3 has 14 amino acids. The germline V gene has CDR1 KGHSH and CDR2 LQKENI. V gave up 3 bases and J gave up 4 bases; unmatched junction bases: 3. CDR3 sequence reads: CASSPGTGAYEQYF. For the CDR3, the DNA is TGTGCCAGCTCACCCGGGACAGGGGCGTACGAGCAGTACTTC.

This chain uses TRBV7-2 with TRBJ2-2; 8 bases match TRBD2. This CDR3 has 15 residues. Per the germline V gene, CDR1 is SGHTA and CDR2 is FQGNSA. Unmatched junction bases numbered 1, after V lost 1 base and J lost 3 bases. Here the CDR3 reads CASSLGGGYTGELFF. CDR3 DNA: TGTGCCAGCAGCTTAGGCGGGGGGTACACCGGGGAGCTGTTTTTT.

The V call is TRBV29-1, the J call TRBJ1-2, with D possibly TRBD1 on 6 matching bases. The ends were cut back, 7 bases at V and 5 bases at J, with 20 bases in the middle. The length of the CDR3 is 14 residues. From germline, CDR1 is SQVTM and CDR2 ANQGSEA. The CDR3 DNA sequence: TGCAGCGCCGGACGGGACATCGGACGATATGGCTACACCTTC. Translating it yields CSAGRDIGRYGYTF.

This sequence joins TRBV5-1 and TRBJ2-1, with 10 bases fitting TRBD2. Trimming took 0 bases from V and 4 from J; bases not matched to a gene: 4. CDR3 length: 16 amino acids. Germline V gene lookup returns CDR1 SGHRS and CDR2 YFSETQ. In nucleotides, the CDR3 is TGCGCCAGCAGCTTGGCACTAGCGGGGACGTACAATGAGCAGTTCTTC. Encoded protein: CASSLALAGTYNEQFF.